This is a list of T cell receptor beta chains from one sample in a study of graft-versus-host responses after intestinal transplantation. Their cognate antigens are unknown. The protocol was immunoSEQ multiplex PCR, while the TCRdb copy is restricted to in-frame clones and leaves out a portion. The data show tens of thousands of clones, around 90% seen once. This material consisted of unstimulated CD4+ T cells sorted from spleen or lymph node cells, taken before intestinal transplant. The source of these receptors is a human donor who received an intestinal transplant. The CDR3 runs from the conserved cysteine through the conserved F or W. A D gene is named only where the DNA matches it firmly. Rows may omit the clone size; those that give it use once, few, many or a size class.

- | TRBJ2-7 | TRBV28 | - | TGTGCCAGCAGTTTATGGGCAGGGAAGTCTACCTCCTACGAGCAGTACTTC | CASSLWAGKSTSYEQYF
- | TRBJ2-7 | TRBV2 | - | TGTGCCAGCAGTCCCGCGGGGCCCCGGTACGAGCAGTACTTC | CASSPAGPRYEQYF
- | TRBJ1-6 | TRBV25-1 | - | TGTGCCAGCAGTAAGGATTCCTATAATTCACCCCTCCACTTT | CASSKDSYNSPLHF
- | TRBJ1-2 | TRBV18 | - | TGTGCCAGCTCACCTCGCGGACAGACCACTAACTATGGCTACACCTTC | CASSPRGQTTNYGYTF
TRBD1 | TRBJ2-7 | TRBV5-1 | - | TGCGCCAGCAGCCGACAGGGGGCCTACGAGCAGTACTTC | CASSRQGAYEQYF
TRBD1 | TRBJ2-3 | TRBV6-1 | - | TGTGCCAGCAGTGACAGTGCCGGGACAGGGCGGTCAGATACGCAGTATTTT | CASSDSAGTGRSDTQYF
- | TRBJ1-2 | TRBV11-3 | - | TGTGCCAGCAGCTTGGGATTTATAATCTATGGCTACACCTTC | CASSLGFIIYGYTF
- | TRBJ2-7 | TRBV21-1 | - | TGTGCCAGCAGCAAAGGGAAGGAGCGGGAGACTCACGAGCAGTACTTC | CASSKGKERETHEQYF
- | TRBJ2-1 | TRBV5-1 | - | TGCGCCAGCAACCAAGACACAATTTACAATGAGCAGTTCTTC | CASNQDTIYNEQFF
TRBD1 | TRBJ1-2 | TRBV4-1 | - | TGCGCCAGCAGGGACAGGGAAGGGACCTATGGCTACACCTTC | CASRDREGTYGYTF
TRBD1 | TRBJ2-7 | TRBV2 | - | TGTGCCAGCGCCGACAGGGCCTCCTACGAGCAGTACTTC | CASADRASYEQYF
TRBD2 | TRBJ2-7 | TRBV5-4 | - | TGTGCCAGCAGCCCCACGGGGGAGGGAAGGTCCTACGAGCAGTACTTC | CASSPTGEGRSYEQYF
- | TRBJ1-3 | TRBV27 | - | TGTGCCAGCAGTGCCATCTCTGGAAACACCATATATTTT | CASSAISGNTIYF
- | TRBJ2-7 | TRBV7-2 | - | TGTGCCAGCAGCTTAGGTCGGCTCTACGAGCAGTACTTC | CASSLGRLYEQYF
- | TRBJ1-2 | TRBV5-1 | - | TGCGCCAGCAGCTTGTCCGATGGACAGTTTAACTATGGCTACACCTTC | CASSLSDGQFNYGYTF
- | TRBJ2-7 | TRBV11-1 | - | TGTGCCAGCAGCTTTTCAGGGCGACCCTACGAGCAGTACTTC | CASSFSGRPYEQYF
TRBD1 | TRBJ2-5 | TRBV5-1 | - | TGCGCCAGCAGCCCGTTCGGACAGGGAAGAGAGACCCAGTACTTC | CASSPFGQGRETQYF
- | TRBJ1-6 | TRBV28 | - | TGTGCCAGCAGTTCTTTAGGACCCCTCCACTTT | CASSSLGPLHF
- | TRBJ2-2 | TRBV5-5 | - | TGTGCCAGCAGCCCTAACCCTAGCGAGAACACCGGGGAGCTGTTTTTT | CASSPNPSENTGELFF
- | TRBJ2-7 | TRBV5-8 | - | TGTGCCAGCAGCTTGCGGCGGGGCTACGAGCAGTACTTC | CASSLRRGYEQYF
TRBD2 | TRBJ2-3 | TRBV4-1 | - | TGCGCCAGCAGCCACAGACTAGCGGGAGGATTAGATACGCAGTATTTT | CASSHRLAGGLDTQYF
- | TRBJ1-1 | TRBV7-9 | - | TGTGCCAGCAGCTTAGGTCTCACTGAAGCTTTCTTT | CASSLGLTEAFF
- | TRBJ2-5 | TRBV10-3 | - | TGTGCCATCAGTGAGTCGAAGCAGGTGGGGGTGAGGGAGCAGTACTTC | CAISESKQVGVREQYF
TRBD2 | TRBJ2-5 | TRBV6-5 | - | TGTGCCAGCAGGACGGGACTAGAGACCCGGTACTTC | CASRTGLETRYF
TRBD1 | TRBJ1-2 | TRBV6-1 | - | TGTGCCAGCAGTCCCGGGACAGGGCTTACTGGCCACACCTTC | CASSPGTGLTGHTF
- | TRBJ2-1 | TRBV6-1 | once | TGTGCCAGCAGTGAAAGGATGAGCTCCTACAATGAGCAGTTCTTC | CASSERMSSYNEQFF
TRBD2 | TRBJ2-1 | TRBV11-2 | - | TGTGCCAGCAGCCTCACTAGCGGTAGGGAGAATGAGCAGTTCTTC | CASSLTSGRENEQFF